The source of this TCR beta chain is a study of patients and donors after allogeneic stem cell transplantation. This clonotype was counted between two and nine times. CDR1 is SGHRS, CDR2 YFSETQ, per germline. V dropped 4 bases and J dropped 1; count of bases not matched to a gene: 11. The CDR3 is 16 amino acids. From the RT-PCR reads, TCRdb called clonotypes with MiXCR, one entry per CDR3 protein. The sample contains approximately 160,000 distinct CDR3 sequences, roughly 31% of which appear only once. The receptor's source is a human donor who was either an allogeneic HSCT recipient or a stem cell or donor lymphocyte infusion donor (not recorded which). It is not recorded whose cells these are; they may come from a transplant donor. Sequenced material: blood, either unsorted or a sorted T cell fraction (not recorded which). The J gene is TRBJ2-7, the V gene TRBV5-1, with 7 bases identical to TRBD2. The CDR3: CASSVLWTSGSYEQYF. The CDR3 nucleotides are TGCGCCAGCAGCGTCCTTTGGACTAGTGGGTCCTACGAGCAGTACTTC.